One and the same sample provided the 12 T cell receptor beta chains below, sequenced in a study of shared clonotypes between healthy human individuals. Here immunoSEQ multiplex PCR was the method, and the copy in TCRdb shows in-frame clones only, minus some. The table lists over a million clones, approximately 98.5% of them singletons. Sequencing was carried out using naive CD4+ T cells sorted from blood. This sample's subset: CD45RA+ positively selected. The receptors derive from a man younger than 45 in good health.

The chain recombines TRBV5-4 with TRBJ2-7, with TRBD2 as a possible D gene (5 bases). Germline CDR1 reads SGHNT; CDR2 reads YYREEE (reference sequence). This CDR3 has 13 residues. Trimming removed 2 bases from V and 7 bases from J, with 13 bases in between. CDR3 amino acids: CASSLLPRGEQYF. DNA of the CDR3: TGTGCCAGCAGCTTACTTCCACGAGGGGAGCAGTACTTC.

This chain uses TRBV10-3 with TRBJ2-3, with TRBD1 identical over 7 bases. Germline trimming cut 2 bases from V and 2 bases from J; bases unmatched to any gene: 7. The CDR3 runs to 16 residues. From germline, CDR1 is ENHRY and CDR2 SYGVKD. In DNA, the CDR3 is TGTGCCATCAGTGAGACGAAAGGGGGCCCCACAGATACGCAGTATTTT. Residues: CAISETKGGPTDTQYF.

This CDR3 is CAWNLQEDNTEAFF. The CDR3 region has the DNA TGTGCCTGGAATCTGCAGGAGGACAACACTGAAGCTTTCTTT. J is TRBJ1-1 and V is TRBV30; D is ambiguous. Germline assignment: CDR1 GTSNPN and CDR2 SVGIG (reference sequence). V lost 4 bases, J lost 2 bases, and 14 bases lay in between. This CDR3 spans 14 amino acids.

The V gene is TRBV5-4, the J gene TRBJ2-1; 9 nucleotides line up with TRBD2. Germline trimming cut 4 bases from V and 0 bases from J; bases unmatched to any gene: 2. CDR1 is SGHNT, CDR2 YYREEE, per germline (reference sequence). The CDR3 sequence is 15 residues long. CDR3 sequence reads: CASSPAGGSYNEQFF. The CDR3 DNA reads TGTGCCAGCAGCCCAGCGGGGGGCTCCTACAATGAGCAGTTCTTC.

CDR3 residues: CASSITGRSYNEQFF. CDR3 sequence (DNA): TGTGCCAGTAGTATTACGGGCAGGTCCTACAATGAGCAGTTCTTC. The rearrangement uses TRBV19 and TRBJ2-1; D is undetermined. The CDR3 runs 15 residues. V shed 3 bases and J shed 1 base, with 10 bases lying between them. CDR1 is LNHDA and CDR2 is SQIVND in the germline V gene (reference sequence).

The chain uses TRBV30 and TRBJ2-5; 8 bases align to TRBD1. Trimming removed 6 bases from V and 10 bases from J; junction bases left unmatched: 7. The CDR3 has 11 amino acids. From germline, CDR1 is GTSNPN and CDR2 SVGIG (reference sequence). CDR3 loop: CACGQGRIQYF. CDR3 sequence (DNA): TGTGCCTGCGGACAGGGTAGAATCCAGTACTTC.

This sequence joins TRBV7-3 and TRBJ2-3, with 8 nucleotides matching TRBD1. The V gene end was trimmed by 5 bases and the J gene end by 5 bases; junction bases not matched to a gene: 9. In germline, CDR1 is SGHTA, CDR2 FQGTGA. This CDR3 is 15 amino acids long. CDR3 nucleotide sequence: TGTGCCAGCAGCCTAGACAGGGGTGGCAGAGATACGCAGTATTTT. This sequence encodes CASSLDRGGRDTQYF. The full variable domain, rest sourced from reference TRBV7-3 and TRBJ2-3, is GAGVSQTPSNKVTEKGKYVELRCDPISGHTALYWYRQSLGQGPEFLIYFQGTGAADDSGLPNDRFFAVRPEGSVSTLKIQRTERGDSAVYLCASSLDRGGRDTQYFGPGTRLTVL.

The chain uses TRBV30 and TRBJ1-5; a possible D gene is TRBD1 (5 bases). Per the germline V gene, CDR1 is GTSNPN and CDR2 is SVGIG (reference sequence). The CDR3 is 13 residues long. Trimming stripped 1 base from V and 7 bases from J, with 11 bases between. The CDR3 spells CAWSDRGEQPQHF. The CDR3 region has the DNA TGTGCCTGGAGTGACCGAGGGGAGCAGCCCCAGCATTTT.

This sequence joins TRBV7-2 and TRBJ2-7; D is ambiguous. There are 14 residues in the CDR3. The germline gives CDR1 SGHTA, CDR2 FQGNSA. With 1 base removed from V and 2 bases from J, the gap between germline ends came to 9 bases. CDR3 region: CASSLGAAPYEQYF. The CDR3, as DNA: TGTGCCAGCAGCTTAGGGGCAGCGCCCTACGAGCAGTACTTC.

CDR3: CASSLALTHGYTF. The DNA of the CDR3 is TGCGCCAGCAGCTTGGCCTTGACTCATGGCTACACCTTC. The chain has TRBV5-1 and TRBJ1-2; D is unresolved. The CDR3 length is 13 residues. Trimming stripped 0 bases from V and 6 bases from J, with 9 bases between. Per germline, CDR1 SGHRS and CDR2 YFSETQ. Full variable domain (outside the CDR3, taken from reference TRBV5-1 and TRBJ1-2): KAGVTQTPRYLIKTRGQQVTLSCSPISGHRSVSWYQQTPGQGLQFLFEYFSETQRNKGNFPGRFSGRQFSNSRSEMNVSTLELGDSALYLCASSLALTHGYTFGSGTRLTVV.

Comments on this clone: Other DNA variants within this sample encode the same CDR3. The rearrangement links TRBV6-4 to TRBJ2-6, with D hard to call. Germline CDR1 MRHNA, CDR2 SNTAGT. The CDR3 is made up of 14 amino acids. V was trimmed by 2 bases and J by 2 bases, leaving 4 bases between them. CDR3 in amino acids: CASSDGAGANVLTF. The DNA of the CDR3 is TGTGCCAGCAGTGACGGCGCTGGGGCCAACGTCCTGACTTTC.

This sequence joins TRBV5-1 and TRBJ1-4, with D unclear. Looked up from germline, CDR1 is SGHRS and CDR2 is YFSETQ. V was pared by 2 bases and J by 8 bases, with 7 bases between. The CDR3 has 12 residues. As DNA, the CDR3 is TGCGCCAGCAGCTTCCCGGGAGAAAAACTGTTTTTT. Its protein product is CASSFPGEKLFF.